This T cell receptor (beta chain) was profiled in a study of early T cells in non-severe SARS-CoV-2 infection (dated by TCRdb to about 2021). In the study overall: Bulk RNA from unsorted whole blood was used for TCR sequencing, so alpha and beta chains could not be paired. Study-level results and caveats: Matching against VDJdb was skewed toward anti-spike CD8 responses, likely underestimated virus-specific expansions, and missed private and CD4 specificities.

The study was a case-control design nested within a healthcare worker cohort in London, UK, with weekly nasopharyngeal swab PCR tests and blood sampling. Between 23 and 31 March 2020, the week of the UK lockdown, healthcare workers were enrolled and then followed up weekly for as long as 16 weeks. The library was produced with 5' RACE. Sequenced using a NextSeq 500. To correct for sequencing error and PCR bias, the TCR library protocol tagged individual cDNA molecules with unique molecular identifiers. Sequencing covered both TCR alpha and beta chains, and within each sample the abundances of alpha and beta sequences were tightly co-correlated. Per the original workflow: Decombinator V4 was used to annotate TCR sequences for V gene, J gene and CDR3. TCRs were defined as expanded if a significant change between any two time points was detected under a Poisson model with p below 0.0001. Abundances of TCRs were expressed as counts per million after normalisation to the total number of TCRs sequenced in each sample. MAIT TCRs were defined by TRAV1-2 paired with TRAJ12, TRAJ20 or TRAJ33, and iNKT TCRs by TRAV10 paired with TRAJ18. VDJdb, accessed on 1 November 2021, was searched for TCRs annotated for CMV, EBV and SARS-CoV-2, and TCRs annotated for more than one antigen were excluded. TCRdb took the public reads, trimmed them with fastp at Q25, ran MiXCR for clone calling and kept in-frame beta chains. Each entry merges the rows of one CDR3 protein and shows their most common DNA and genes. TCRdb assigned the V and J calls; the authors' analysis was not used. For this sample there are tens of thousands of distinct CDR3 sequences; approximately 10% appear just once. The top ten clones comprise about 2.7% of the sample.

This clonotype was seen just once. Its antigen remains unidentified. No per-base quality is available; no much larger clone lies one base away. A solitary read yields weak support. The CDR3, cysteine through phenylalanine, is 14 amino acids long. The entry retains the CDR3 DNA only, 42 bases that are in frame from base 1. Reading the germline V gene gives CDR1 SGHAT and CDR2 FQNNGV. At the junction V is shortened by 3 bases and J by 2 bases; bases outside the gene matches: 2. The receptor's source is an adult who was a healthcare worker with PCR-confirmed SARS-CoV-2 infection or an uninfected control (not recorded which). Recombination connected TRBV11-2 to TRBJ2-5; the central 8 bases match TRBD1. This specimen was whole blood, taken at baseline. The DNA reads as follows: TGTGCCAGCAGCTTCGGGACAGGACAAGAGACCCAGTACTTC. This codes for CASSFGTGQETQYF. The entire variable domain, with the stretches around the CDR3 drawn from the reference TRBV11-2 and TRBJ2-5 proteins, is EAGVAQSPRYKIIEKRQSVAFWCNPISGHATLYWYQQILGQGPKLLIQFQNNGVVDDSQLPKDRFSAERLKGVDSTLKIQPAKLEDSAVYLCASSFGTGQETQYFGPGTRLLVL.